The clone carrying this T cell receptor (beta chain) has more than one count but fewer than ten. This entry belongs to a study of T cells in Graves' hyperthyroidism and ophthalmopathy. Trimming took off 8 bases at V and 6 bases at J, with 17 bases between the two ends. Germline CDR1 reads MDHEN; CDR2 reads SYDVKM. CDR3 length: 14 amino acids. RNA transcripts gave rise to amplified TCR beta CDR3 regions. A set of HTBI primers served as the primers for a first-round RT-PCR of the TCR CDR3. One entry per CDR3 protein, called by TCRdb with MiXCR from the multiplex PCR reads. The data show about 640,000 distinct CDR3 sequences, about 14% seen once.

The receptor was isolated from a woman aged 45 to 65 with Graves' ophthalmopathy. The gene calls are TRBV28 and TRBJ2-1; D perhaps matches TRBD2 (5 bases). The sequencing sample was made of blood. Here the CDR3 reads CASGERGGVNEQFF. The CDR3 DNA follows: TGTGCCAGCGGGGAACGGGGTGGTGTCAATGAGCAGTTCTTC.